This T cell receptor beta chain was obtained from a study of T cells in Graves' hyperthyroidism and ophthalmopathy (dated by TCRdb to about 2019). For the wider study: Peripheral blood samples were taken at the time of initial diagnosis, prior to any treatment. To identify TCR V-J signatures that set the groups apart, the researchers used a discovery cohort of 90 to 100 patients, made up of 40 to 45 with Graves' ophthalmopathy and approximately 57 with stable Graves' hyperthyroidism. An independent validation cohort of 18 to 20 hyperthyroidism patients and about 16 patients who later progressed to ophthalmopathy tested prospective prediction of ophthalmopathy. The 100 discovery patients were randomly split 7:3 into training and test sets. Thyroid tissue and blood T-cell repertoires from roughly six Graves' hyperthyroidism patients were also compared in the study. After sampling, hyperthyroidism patients received methimazole starting at 30 mg daily, and ophthalmopathy patients received high-dose intravenous methylprednisolone. The paper reports TCR Vbeta CDR3 sequencing of 140 or so peripheral blood samples: around 41 ophthalmopathy, fewer than 80 hyperthyroidism and approximately 17 progressor patients. Findings and caveats that apply to the study as a whole: A 13 V-J signature model separated ophthalmopathy from stable hyperthyroidism, with 87.88% sensitivity and 81% to 83% specificity in cross-validation and 80%/75% in testing. Most expanded thyroid clonotypes (frequency above 0.001) were also found in blood, which suggests that blood repertoires may mirror thyroid immune responses. During validation, the model predicted progression to ophthalmopathy a median of roughly six months ahead of onset, with 70.59% sensitivity and around 72% specificity. No statistical method was used to fix the sample size in advance, and group allocation was not hidden from the investigators.

This clonotype was recorded many times. The antigen it binds to is not known. No clone much larger than this one lies a single base away; base qualities are absent. TCR beta CDR3 regions were amplified from RNA transcripts. The TCR CDR3 was subjected to a first round of RT-PCR using the HTBI primer set and the Qiagen OneStep RT-PCR kit. Libraries were constructed in a second round of multiplex PCR, after which size selection and purification were carried out. Sequencing of the libraries was done on an Illumina HiSeq2000 using paired-end 100 bp reads. The authors processed their data as follows. SOAPnuke was used to process the raw data, with reads discarded if the reads contained adapters or uncalled bases, had a mean Phred below 15, or lacked an exact constant-primer or identifier match. COPE v1.2.5 was used to merge high-quality paired reads, and clonotypes were defined as unique nucleotide sequences. Clonotypes were aligned to IMGT TRBV, TRBD and TRBJ reference segments using MiTCR v1.1. The analysis included only V-J combinations with a frequency above 0.0001, which together covered more than 99% of the repertoires. A TCS score was defined as the ratio between F50 (clonal expansion) and ExV (chaos), using BLOSUM62-based TCRdist between CDR3 peptides within each V-J. Welch's t-statistics and random forest reduced around 550 V-J features to about 13, which were used in a naive Bayes classifier (R e1071). Using fastp at Q25 and MiXCR, TCRdb reprocessed the public reads and kept productive beta chains. Rows merge per CDR3 protein into single entries with the most common DNA and genes. TCRdb assigned the V and J calls; the authors' analysis was not used. For this sample the table gives about 250,000 distinct CDR3 sequences, of which roughly 15% were detected only once. The ten biggest clones cover 30% of the sample.

Based on the germline V gene (reference sequence), the CDR1 and CDR2 sequences are LGHDT and YNNKEL. From the cysteine up to the phenylalanine, the CDR3 has a length of 18 residues. Only CDR3 DNA is held: 54 bases, read in frame from base 1. V gives up 4 bases and J gives up 3 bases, and the segment between their germline ends measures 22 bases. Hyperthyroidism patients were newly diagnosed, with disease duration under 2 months, and aged 18 to 65 years. Patients with uncontrolled infections, other autoimmune diseases, pregnancy or lactation were excluded. Diagnoses were based on clinical symptoms, serum thyroxine and TRAb, thyroid ultrasound and orbital computed tomography. Blood from progressor patients was collected at the time of first diagnosis with hyperthyroidism, before any ophthalmopathy symptoms had appeared. Ficoll-Paque density gradient centrifugation was used to isolate PBMCs from around 9.1 ml of fresh peripheral blood. Progressor patients were defined as those initially diagnosed with Graves' hyperthyroidism in whom ophthalmopathy developed during follow-up. Total RNA was extracted using Trizol reagent, and RNA quality was assessed on an Agilent 2100 Bioanalyzer.

This receptor chain uses TRBV3-1 and TRBJ2-1; a tentative D match to TRBD2 spans 5 bases. The sample consisted of blood. The clonotype originates from a woman aged 45 to 65 with Graves' hyperthyroidism that later progressed to Graves' ophthalmopathy. The base sequence is TGTGCCAGCAGCCTACAACAAAAACGGGAAGCGAACTACAATGAGCAGTTCTTC. It translates to CASSLQQKREANYNEQFF.